This T cell receptor (beta chain) was sequenced during a study of human T cells and chemical hapten exposure. V was trimmed by 4 bases and J by 4 bases, leaving 11 bases between them. CDR3 length: 13 amino acids. Germline V gene lookup returns CDR1 SGHNT and CDR2 YYREEE (reference sequence). Each CDR3 protein gets one entry after TCRdb re-called the RACE reads with MiXCR. The top ten hold around 6.1% of the sample, which has a few hundred thousand distinct CDR3 sequences, around 6% seen once. The time point denotes: patch test 2, 6 weeks after DPC sensitization. Treatment meaning: therapeutic diphenylcyclopropenone sensitization with weekly scalp DPC.

Material: whole blood, obtained in connection with sensitization to the hapten diphenylcyclopropenone (DPC). This receptor was identified in a woman under 30 with alopecia areata. Some clones in this sample may be carry-over from other donors' samples. The gene calls are TRBV5-4 and TRBJ1-1; a possible D gene is TRBD1 (5 bases). In DNA, the CDR3 is TGTGCCAGCAGCACCCTGGGGGGCACTGAAGCTTTCTTT. Protein: CASSTLGGTEAFF.